Listed here are 9 T cell receptor beta chains from one sample, sequenced in a study of blood T cell repertoires in COVID-19. Profiled with immunoSEQ multiplex PCR; TCRdb holds only in-frame clones, not every one. This table holds roughly 88,000 clones, approximately 80% found once. The sequencing sample was made of peripheral blood. The receptors stem from a woman of 80 years or more with acute or convalescent COVID-19.

The chain joins TRBV7-3 to TRBJ1-5, with 7 bases that match TRBD1. The CDR3 consists of 15 residues. Trimming removed 3 bases from V and 6 bases from J; junction bases left unmatched: 8. Per germline, CDR1 SGHTA and CDR2 FQGTGA. The CDR3 DNA reads as TGTGCCAGCAGCTTTGGACGACAGGGCCGTCAGCCCCAGCATTTT. Translated: CASSFGRQGRQPQHF. Together with reference TRBV7-3 and TRBJ1-5, the CDR3 gives the full variable domain: GAGVSQTPSNKVTEKGKYVELRCDPISGHTALYWYRQSLGQGPEFLIYFQGTGAADDSGLPNDRFFAVRPEGSVSTLKIQRTERGDSAVYLCASSFGRQGRQPQHFGDGTRLSIL.

The DNA for the CDR3 is TGCGCCAGCAGCCAACAACCCATGGGGGGACAGGGGGCCGGCACTGAAGCTTTCTTT. Its protein is CASSQQPMGGQGAGTEAFF. The chain has TRBV4-1 and TRBJ1-1, with 12 bases that match TRBD1. This CDR3 comprises 19 residues. J lost 4 bases, V lost 2 bases, and 14 bases had no gene match. The V gene's germline CDR1 is MGHRA and CDR2 YSYEKL.

The chain links TRBV10-1 to TRBJ2-2; TRBD1 agrees at 7 bases. The CDR3 covers 16 residues. The J segment lost 2 bases and the V segment lost 1 base, leaving 4 bases of the junction unmatched. Looked up from germline, CDR1 is WNHNN and CDR2 is SYGVQD (reference sequence). This chain's CDR3 is CASSELGTANTGELFF. The CDR3 nucleotides are TGCGCCAGCAGTGAGTTGGGGACAGCTAACACCGGGGAGCTGTTTTTT.

The V gene is TRBV12-3 or TRBV12-4, the J gene TRBJ1-2; possible D gene TRBD1, 6 bases. This CDR3 comprises 12 residues. Deletions cut 7 bases from V and 4 bases from J, with 10 bases between. For the CDR3, the DNA is TGTGCCAGCACCCCGGACAGCTATGGCTACACCTTC. Its translation is CASTPDSYGYTF.

CDR3 DNA: TGTGCCTGGAGTGTACAAGAAGATACGCAGTATTTT. This codes for CAWSVQEDTQYF. The chain joins TRBV30 to TRBJ2-3; unclear D gene. CDR1 is GTSNPN and CDR2 is SVGIG in the germline V gene (reference sequence). The CDR3 covers 12 residues. Trimming shortened V by 0 bases and J by 5 bases, and 6 bases separated the two germline ends.

V is TRBV11-2 and J is TRBJ2-3; D not resolved. V gave up 1 base and J gave up 4 bases, with 9 bases separating them. There are 14 residues in the CDR3. Germline CDR1 and CDR2: SGHAT and FQNNGV. CDR3 sequence (DNA): TGTGCCAGCAGCTTAGTTCGCGCCGCAGATACGCAGTATTTT. Translation gives CASSLVRAADTQYF.

The rearrangement joins TRBV7-9 to TRBJ2-7; 7 bases map to TRBD2. This CDR3 has 13 residues. CDR1 is SEHNR, CDR2 FQNEAQ, per germline (reference sequence). V shed 5 bases, J shed 2 bases, and the junction held 3 bases outside the gene matches. CDR3 sequence reads: CASSVGTTYEQYF. CDR3 coding DNA: TGTGCCAGCAGCGTTGGGACTACCTACGAGCAGTACTTC.

This clone appeared a few times. V and J are TRBV7-2 and TRBJ1-5; D gene unclear. The length of the CDR3 is 13 residues. Germline V CDR1 and CDR2: SGHTA, FQGNSA. The V and J ends lost 1 base and 6 bases respectively, with 7 bases between them. The CDR3 bases are TGTGCCAGCAGCTTAGTGGCCGCTCAGCCCCAGCATTTT. Protein: CASSLVAAQPQHF.

The rearrangement joins TRBV19 to TRBJ1-2; TRBD1 agrees at 7 bases. The CDR3 loop spans 18 amino acids. The J segment lost 1 base and the V segment lost 4 bases, leaving 15 bases of the junction unmatched. Germline CDR1 reads LNHDA; CDR2 reads SQIVND (reference sequence). The DNA of the CDR3 is TGTGCCAGTAGTACAACAGAGACAGGGTGGCAACATAACTATGGCTACACCTTC. Translating gives CASSTTETGWQHNYGYTF.